A selection of T cell receptor beta chains follows, all from one sample in a study of identical twins. From the 5' RACE reads, TCRdb called clonotypes with MiXCR, one entry per CDR3 protein. The data hold 550,000 to 700,000 distinct CDR3 sequences, with 21% observed a single time. Separately, the same data were catalogued under a study of T cells expressing NK-cell markers.

Sequencing was done on a sample of PBMCs. The source of these receptors is a woman between 18 and 30 years old in good health. CDR3s include the opening cysteine and the closing phenylalanine or tryptophan. D genes are given only for firm matches. Rows may omit the clone size; those that give it use once, few, many or a size class.

CDR3: CSANDRDRHTDTQYF
DNA: TGCAGTGCTAATGACCGGGACAGGCACACAGATACGCAGTATTTT
V: TRBV20-1
D: TRBD1
J: TRBJ2-3
size: few

CDR3: CASSLGDFQETQYF
DNA: TGCGCCAGCAGCTTGGGGGATTTCCAAGAGACCCAGTACTTC
V: TRBV5-1
D: .
J: TRBJ2-5
size: many

CDR3: CASSPLVSSGANVLTF
DNA: TGTGCCAGCAGTCCGCTGGTGAGCTCTGGGGCCAACGTCCTGACTTTC
V: TRBV14
D: .
J: TRBJ2-6
size: .

CDR3: CASSLASGGHEQFF
DNA: TGTGCCAGCAGCTTAGCTAGCGGGGGCCATGAGCAGTTCTTC
V: TRBV7-9
D: TRBD2
J: TRBJ2-1
size: .

CDR3: CAGSYSTTNNYGYTF
DNA: TGTGCCGGCAGTTACTCGACTACAAATAACTATGGCTACACCTTC
V: TRBV6-5
D: .
J: TRBJ1-2
size: once

CDR3: CASSFGVTDTQYF
DNA: TGTGCCAGCAGCTTTGGTGTCACAGATACGCAGTATTTT
V: TRBV5-6
D: .
J: TRBJ2-3
size: once

CDR3: CSGGGVDSGNTIYF
DNA: TGCAGCGGGGGAGGGGTAGACTCTGGAAACACCATATATTTT
V: TRBV29-1
D: .
J: TRBJ1-3
size: .

CDR3: CASSGTNTGELFF
DNA: TGTGCCAGCAGTGGGACGAACACCGGGGAGCTGTTTTTT
V: TRBV6-4
D: .
J: TRBJ2-2
size: many

CDR3: CARSTGPCTDTQYF
DNA: TGTGCCAGGTCGACAGGCCCTTGCACAGATACGCAGTATTTT
V: TRBV9
D: .
J: TRBJ2-3
size: .

CDR3: CASSRQGSGSASEQYF
DNA: TGCGCCAGCAGCCGACAGGGTAGCGGGAGTGCAAGCGAGCAGTACTTC
V: TRBV4-3
D: TRBD2
J: TRBJ2-7
size: .

CDR3: CSARAPGLALNEQFF
DNA: TGCAGTGCTAGAGCCCCGGGACTAGCGCTGAATGAGCAGTTCTTC
V: TRBV20-1
D: TRBD2
J: TRBJ2-1
size: many

CDR3: CASGQGGRTSSYNEQFF
DNA: TGTGCCAGCGGGCAAGGCGGGAGGACCAGCTCCTACAATGAGCAGTTCTTC
V: TRBV7-9
D: TRBD2
J: TRBJ2-1
size: .

CDR3: CASSSASQETQYF
DNA: TGCGCCAGCAGCTCGGCTAGTCAAGAGACCCAGTACTTC
V: TRBV5-1
D: .
J: TRBJ2-5
size: many

CDR3: CASSLAMTGGPSYEQYF
DNA: TGCGCCAGCAGCTTGGCCATGACGGGAGGTCCCTCCTACGAGCAGTACTTC
V: TRBV5-1
D: TRBD2
J: TRBJ2-7
size: few

CDR3: CSARSGTKNTEAFF
DNA: TGCAGTGCCAGATCCGGGACTAAGAACACTGAAGCTTTCTTT
V: TRBV20-1
D: .
J: TRBJ1-1
size: .

CDR3: CATSAKGTHNEQFF
DNA: TGTGCCACCAGTGCCAAAGGGACTCACAATGAGCAGTTCTTC
V: TRBV24-1
D: .
J: TRBJ2-1
size: few

CDR3: CSVVASGLTDTQYF
DNA: TGCAGCGTTGTGGCGTCAGGACTCACAGATACGCAGTATTTT
V: TRBV29-1
D: .
J: TRBJ2-3
size: .

CDR3: CASSLAIGGEQFF
DNA: TGTGCCAGCAGCTTAGCGATAGGGGGTGAGCAGTTCTTC
V: TRBV7-6
D: .
J: TRBJ2-1
size: .

CDR3: CSANRLAGYEQYF
DNA: TGCAGTGCTAACCGACTAGCGGGCTACGAGCAGTACTTC
V: TRBV20-1
D: TRBD2
J: TRBJ2-7
size: .

CDR3: CSIRGDHGYTF
DNA: TGCAGTATTCGGGGGGATCATGGCTACACCTTC
V: TRBV20-1
D: .
J: TRBJ1-2
size: few

CDR3: CASSWGDNQPQHF
DNA: TGTGCCAGCAGCTGGGGAGACAATCAGCCCCAGCATTTT
V: TRBV5-6
D: .
J: TRBJ1-5
size: many

CDR3: CASSELSGDDGNEQFF
DNA: TGTGCCAGCAGTGAACTCAGCGGGGATGACGGGAATGAGCAGTTCTTC
V: TRBV25-1
D: TRBD2
J: TRBJ2-1
size: .

CDR3: CAISEWTEGNTEAFF
DNA: TGTGCCATCAGTGAATGGACGGAGGGGAACACTGAAGCTTTCTTT
V: TRBV10-3
D: .
J: TRBJ1-1
size: few

CDR3: CASSEGQRYGYTF
DNA: TGTGCCAGCAGTGAAGGACAGCGCTATGGCTACACCTTC
V: TRBV12-3/TRBV12-4
D: .
J: TRBJ1-2
size: .

CDR3: CSAPKGTGEYF
DNA: TGCAGTGCCCCGAAAGGGACAGGAGAGTACTTC
V: TRBV20-1
D: TRBD1
J: TRBJ2-5
size: .

CDR3: CASRSLSSYNEQFF
DNA: TGCGCCAGCAGGTCCCTAAGCTCCTACAATGAGCAGTTCTTC
V: TRBV5-1
D: .
J: TRBJ2-1
size: .

CDR3: CSATPPDVNTEAFF
DNA: TGCAGTGCTACGCCTCCGGACGTGAACACTGAAGCTTTCTTT
V: TRBV20-1
D: .
J: TRBJ1-1
size: many

CDR3: CASSEAHGFPLYGYTF
DNA: TGTGCCAGCAGTGAAGCCCACGGATTTCCATTATATGGCTACACCTTC
V: TRBV6-1
D: .
J: TRBJ1-2
size: .

CDR3: CASSSGTSGKPGELFF
DNA: TGCGCCAGCAGCTCGGGAACTAGCGGGAAGCCTGGGGAGCTGTTTTTT
V: TRBV5-1
D: TRBD2
J: TRBJ2-2
size: .

CDR3: CSVEGNNYEQYF
DNA: TGCAGCGTTGAGGGGAACAACTACGAGCAGTACTTC
V: TRBV29-1
D: .
J: TRBJ2-7
size: .

CDR3: CSASPRPTYNEQFF
DNA: TGCAGTGCTAGTCCACGCCCGACCTACAATGAGCAGTTCTTC
V: TRBV20-1
D: .
J: TRBJ2-1
size: few

CDR3: CASSLIGLGQGNTEAFF
DNA: TGTGCCAGCAGCTTGATAGGCCTGGGACAGGGAAACACTGAAGCTTTCTTT
V: TRBV5-5
D: TRBD1
J: TRBJ1-1
size: .

CDR3: CSARGGLAGHYYEQYF
DNA: TGCAGTGCTAGAGGCGGACTAGCGGGGCACTACTACGAGCAGTACTTC
V: TRBV20-1
D: TRBD2
J: TRBJ2-7
size: .

CDR3: CASSSIAGGYNEQFF
DNA: TGTGCCAGCAGTAGCATAGCGGGAGGGTACAATGAGCAGTTCTTC
V: TRBV6-2/TRBV6-3
D: TRBD2
J: TRBJ2-1
size: few

CDR3: CASSSPAGGRGGYTF
DNA: TGTGCCAGCAGTTCCCCGGCAGGGGGTAGAGGTGGCTACACCTTC
V: TRBV12-3/TRBV12-4
D: TRBD1
J: TRBJ1-2
size: .

CDR3: CSARNLNEKLFF
DNA: TGCAGTGCTAGGAATTTGAATGAAAAACTGTTTTTT
V: TRBV20-1
D: .
J: TRBJ1-4
size: many

CDR3: CASSLDLPGGPYNEQFF
DNA: TGTGCCAGCAGCTTAGATTTACCGGGAGGGCCTTACAATGAGCAGTTCTTC
V: TRBV7-9
D: TRBD2
J: TRBJ2-1
size: .

CDR3: CSVARGGRGTQYF
DNA: TGCAGTGTAGCGCGGGGGGGCCGCGGGACCCAGTACTTC
V: TRBV20-1
D: TRBD2
J: TRBJ2-5
size: few

CDR3: CASSSSNGYTF
DNA: TGTGCCAGCAGTTCTAGCAACGGCTACACCTTC
V: TRBV6-6
D: .
J: TRBJ1-2
size: .

CDR3: CASNPQDRDNEQFF
DNA: TGTGCCAGCAACCCACAGGACAGGGATAATGAGCAGTTCTTC
V: TRBV5-6
D: TRBD1
J: TRBJ2-1
size: .

CDR3: CASEGQATYEQYF
DNA: TGTGCCAGTGAGGGGCAGGCCACCTACGAGCAGTACTTC
V: TRBV5-6
D: .
J: TRBJ2-7
size: many

CDR3: CASSFVKGFNNEQFF
DNA: TGTGCCAGCAGCTTTGTGAAGGGGTTCAACAATGAGCAGTTCTTC
V: TRBV7-9
D: .
J: TRBJ2-1
size: many

CDR3: CASSLGIGLNYGYTF
DNA: TGTGCCAGCAGCTTAGGTATAGGTCTTAACTATGGCTACACCTTC
V: TRBV7-9
D: .
J: TRBJ1-2
size: .

CDR3: CASSSGRLASNEQFF
DNA: TGTGCCAGCAGTTCAGGGAGACTAGCTTCTAATGAGCAGTTCTTC
V: TRBV6-2/TRBV6-3
D: TRBD2
J: TRBJ2-1
size: .

CDR3: CSASPRGNEQYF
DNA: TGCAGTGCTAGTCCCAGGGGAAACGAGCAGTACTTC
V: TRBV20-1
D: .
J: TRBJ2-7
size: few

CDR3: CAQGQPTDTQYF
DNA: TGTGCCCAGGGCCAGCCCACAGATACGCAGTATTTT
V: TRBV7-9
D: .
J: TRBJ2-3
size: few

CDR3: CASSQGTSGADTQYF
DNA: TGTGCCAGCAGCCAAGGGACTAGCGGGGCCGATACGCAGTATTTT
V: TRBV4-2
D: TRBD2
J: TRBJ2-3
size: few

CDR3: CSASPGSNTEAFF
DNA: TGCAGTGCATCACCCGGATCTAACACTGAAGCTTTCTTT
V: TRBV20-1
D: .
J: TRBJ1-1
size: many